These 31 T cell receptor beta chains originate from one sample sequenced in a study of T cells in Graves' hyperthyroidism and ophthalmopathy. Regions amplified from RNA transcripts were the TCR beta CDR3 regions. HTBI primers drove first-round RT-PCR of the TCR CDR3. TCRdb reprocessed the multiplex PCR reads via MiXCR and lists one record per CDR3 protein. The sample contains hundreds of thousands of distinct CDR3 sequences, roughly 15% of which appear only once. Sample: blood. These receptors all come from a woman younger than 30 with Graves' ophthalmopathy.

This clonotype has a count of ten or more. The V gene is TRBV30, the J gene TRBJ1-2; TRBD1 matches 7 bases. The CDR3 runs 14 residues. The junction had 12 bases not matched to a gene; V was cut back by 4 bases and J by 7 bases. Germline lookup yields CDR1 GTSNPN and CDR2 SVGIG (reference sequence). DNA of the CDR3: TGTGCCTGGACCTTGGCGGACAGGTCGGTTGGCTACACCTTC. It encodes CAWTLADRSVGYTF.

This clonotype was detected ten times or more. This chain uses TRBV20-1 with TRBJ2-5, with a possible D match to TRBD2 (5 bases). V lost 5 bases and J 5 bases, leaving 15 bases between the germline ends. The germline CDR1 and CDR2 sequences are DFQATT and SNEGSKA (reference sequence). The CDR3 loop spans 13 amino acids. CDR3 bases: TGCAGTGCTGGACTCAATCCTGGGGAGACCCAGTACTTC. Residues: CSAGLNPGETQYF.

Of note for this clonotype: Given a much more abundant clone one base away, this may be a read error. This chain links TRBV11-2 with TRBJ2-6; D is unresolved. CDR1 is SGHAT, CDR2 FQNNGV, per germline. The CDR3 totals 16 residues. CDR3 sequence (DNA): TGTGCCAACAGCTTAGATCTAAGGGATGGGGCCAACGTCCTGACTTTC. It translates to CANSLDLRDGANVLTF.

This clonotype showed up many times. The chain joins TRBV6-2 or TRBV6-3 to TRBJ2-1, with TRBD2 matching 9 bases. The CDR3 contains 15 residues. After removal of 0 bases from V and 9 bases from J, the junction contained 6 bases not matched to a gene. CDR1 and CDR2 from the germline V gene are MNHEY and SVGEGT. The CDR3 loop is CASSYSGAGGAEQFF. In nucleotides, the CDR3 is TGTGCCAGCAGTTACTCTGGGGCGGGAGGGGCTGAGCAGTTCTTC.

There are many counts of this clonotype. V and J are TRBV2 and TRBJ1-2, with D possibly TRBD1 on 5 matching bases. The CDR3 is 12 residues long. The germline V gene encodes CDR1 SNHLY and CDR2 FYNNEI. With 3 bases removed from V and 12 bases from J, the gap between germline ends came to 14 bases. The CDR3 DNA follows: TGTGCCAGCAGTGAGGGGCACCGTGAGCACACCTTC. Translated: CASSEGHREHTF.

In this sample, this clonotype turned up many times. The genes are TRBV29-1 and TRBJ2-7, with D possibly matching TRBD2 (6 bases). The CDR3 spans 12 residues. V shed 4 bases and J shed 0 bases, with 7 bases lying between them. CDR1 is SQVTM, CDR2 ANQGSEA, per germline. The CDR3 sequence is CSVGGDSYEQYF. The CDR3 bases are TGCAGCGTTGGGGGGGACTCCTACGAGCAGTACTTC.

This clonotype was counted many times. V and J are TRBV9 and TRBJ2-3; D possibly uses TRBD1 or TRBD2 (5 bases each). The CDR3 is 15 residues long. V lost 2 bases, J lost 10 bases, and 20 bases lay in between. Germline CDR1 reads SGDLS; CDR2 reads YYNGEE. Written as DNA, the CDR3 is TGTGCCAGCAGCGTCGCCCAGGTCCCTCGGGACCCGCAGTATTTT. Its translation is CASSVAQVPRDPQYF.

This clonotype was counted only a few times. This chain joins TRBV5-1 and TRBJ2-5, with no clear D. Germline CDR1 SGHRS, CDR2 YFSETQ. V was clipped by 4 bases and J by 4 bases, with 11 bases between them. The CDR3 has 13 amino acids. The CDR3 bases are TGCGCCAGCAGCCCGAGGTGGGGAGAGACCCAGTACTTC. Its translation is CASSPRWGETQYF.

J is TRBJ2-2 and V is TRBV5-5, with TRBD2 matching 13 bases. The CDR3 contains 17 residues. Germline CDR1 reads SGHKS; CDR2 reads YYEKEE (reference sequence). V dropped 4 bases and J dropped 7; count of bases not matched to a gene: 10. The CDR3 here is CASSIRTSGRRSGELFF. Written as DNA, the CDR3 is TGTGCCAGCAGCATAAGGACTAGCGGGAGACGTAGCGGGGAGCTGTTTTTT.

The table lists this clonotype with many counts. The chain recombines TRBV6-1 with TRBJ2-7; D may match TRBD1 or TRBD2 (5 bases each). CDR3 length equals 14 residues. Germline CDR1 MNHNS, CDR2 SASEGT. V dropped 5 bases and J dropped 4 bases, with 15 bases sitting between them. In nucleotides, the CDR3 is TGTGCCAGCAGTTACGGGACGGCTAGGTACGAGCAGTACTTC. It yields the protein CASSYGTARYEQYF.

The table lists this clonotype with a few counts. J is TRBJ2-1 and V is TRBV27; 13 bases map to TRBD2. V lost 4 bases to trimming and J lost 6 bases; unmatched junction nucleotides: 6. Germline V gene data show CDR1 as MNHEY and CDR2 as SMNVEV (reference sequence). The CDR3 is 16 amino acids. Here the CDR3 DNA reads TGTGCCAGCAGTTCTGGGCGGACTAGCGGGAGCAATGAGCAGTTCTTC. It translates to CASSSGRTSGSNEQFF.

The chain links TRBV19 to TRBJ2-1, with D tentatively TRBD2 (5 bases). The germline CDR1 and CDR2 sequences are LNHDA and SQIVND (reference sequence). This CDR3 comprises 15 residues. V shed 7 bases and J shed 10 bases, with 23 bases lying between them. Written as DNA, the CDR3 is TGTGCCAGTAAGTGGACGAGCGGACCGACCGGCGAGCAGTTCTTC. This codes for CASKWTSGPTGEQFF.

The chain is built from TRBV5-1 and TRBJ2-3, with 11 bases aligning to TRBD1. The CDR3 runs 15 residues. CDR1 is SGHRS, CDR2 YFSETQ, per germline. V dropped 4 bases and J dropped 6; count of bases not matched to a gene: 7. This chain's CDR3 is CASSPRTGGADTQYF. The CDR3 nucleotides are TGCGCCAGCAGCCCTAGGACAGGGGGCGCGGATACGCAGTATTTT.

The chain employs TRBV29-1 and TRBJ1-5; 10 bases map to TRBD1. The V gene end was trimmed by 7 bases and the J gene end by 7 bases; junction bases not matched to a gene: 10. This CDR3 has 14 residues. Germline V lookup: CDR1 SQVTM, CDR2 ANQGSEA. The CDR3, as DNA: TGCAGCGCTCGGACAGGGGGAAGTCGGCAGCCCCAGCATTTT. It is translated as CSARTGGSRQPQHF. Supplemented by reference TRBV29-1 and TRBJ1-5, the full variable domain reads SAVISQKPSRDICQRGTSLTIQCQVDSQVTMMFWYRQQPGQSLTLIATANQGSEATYESGFVIDKFPISRPNLTFSTLTVSNMSPEDSSIYLCSARTGGSRQPQHFGDGTRLSIL.

About this clonotype itself: A read error is possible here, since a much larger clone lies one base away. This chain connects TRBV20-1 to TRBJ2-7; D is possibly TRBD2 (5 bases). This CDR3 region has 16 residues. Trimming removed 0 bases from V and 4 bases from J, with 19 bases in between. Germline V lookup: CDR1 DFQATT, CDR2 SNEGSKA (reference sequence). CDR3 coding DNA: TGCAGTGCTAGAGATCCTCCAAGGAGGAGAATTTACGAGCAGTACTTC. This translates into CSARDPPRRRIYEQYF.

This clonotype was picked up many times. The gene calls are TRBV7-2 and TRBJ2-3; the D gene is possibly TRBD2 (6 bases). V dropped 1 base and J dropped 4 bases, with 9 bases sitting between them. The CDR3 is 14 amino acids. The germline gives CDR1 SGHTA, CDR2 FQGNSA. In DNA, the CDR3 is TGTGCCAGCAGCTTAGAATGGGGGGCAGATACGCAGTATTTT. Encoded protein: CASSLEWGADTQYF.

There are many counts of this clonotype. The chain couples TRBV2 to TRBJ1-2; D unresolved. Germline-derived CDR1 and CDR2 are SNHLY and FYNNEI. Trimming pared 3 bases from V and 7 bases from J, leaving 9 bases between. This CDR3 is built from 12 residues. Here the CDR3 DNA reads TGTGCCAGCAGTGAGGGCAGCTCTGGCTACACCTTC. Amino acid sequence: CASSEGSSGYTF.

V gene TRBV6-4 combines with J gene TRBJ1-2; TRBD1 agrees at 12 bases. Per germline, CDR1 MRHNA and CDR2 SNTAGT. The junction had 7 bases not matched to a gene; V was cut back by 4 bases and J by 7 bases. The CDR3 runs 15 residues. The CDR3 sequence is CASSGDRGLSGGYTF. CDR3 coding DNA: TGTGCCAGCAGTGGGGACAGGGGGCTTAGTGGTGGCTACACCTTC.

This clonotype was picked up many times. The chain carries TRBV11-2 and TRBJ1-1; TRBD1 is a possible D gene (5 bases). The CDR3 totals 14 residues. The germline CDR1 and CDR2 sequences are SGHAT and FQNNGV. The ends were cut back, 1 base at V and 7 bases at J, with 13 bases in the middle. The CDR3 region is CASSLGGWGFEAFF. The CDR3 region has the DNA TGTGCCAGCAGCTTAGGTGGCTGGGGGTTTGAAGCTTTCTTT.

This clonotype was seen repeatedly, ten times or more. This chain joins TRBV4-3 and TRBJ2-7; possibly TRBD1 for D (5 bases). Looked up from germline, CDR1 is LGHNA and CDR2 is YSLEER. With 0 bases removed from V and 0 bases from J, the gap between germline ends came to 6 bases. This CDR3 comprises 14 residues. Written as DNA, the CDR3 is TGCGCCAGCAGCCAAGACAGGGCCTCCTACGAGCAGTACTTC. It translates to CASSQDRASYEQYF.

The table lists this clonotype with many counts. This rearrangement joins TRBV4-1 to TRBJ1-5; D unclear. Deletions cut 0 bases from V and 6 bases from J, with 6 bases between. This CDR3 comprises 13 residues. Germline CDR1 is MGHRA and CDR2 is YSYEKL. The CDR3 sequence: CASSQDKGQPQHF. The CDR3 coding sequence is TGCGCCAGCAGCCAAGATAAGGGTCAGCCCCAGCATTTT.

J is TRBJ2-1 and V is TRBV7-3; 15 bases match TRBD2. The CDR3 contains 18 residues. V lost 4 bases to trimming and J lost 2 bases; unmatched junction nucleotides: 6. CDR1 and CDR2 from the germline V gene are SGHTA and FQGTGA. Written as DNA, the CDR3 is TGTGCCAGCAGCTCCTCGGGACTAGCGGGGGGCACCTACAATGAGCAGTTCTTC. Protein sequence: CASSSSGLAGGTYNEQFF.

About this clonotype: A read error may be the cause here, since a much bigger clone is one base away. The chain employs TRBV12-3 or TRBV12-4 and TRBJ1-1; D unresolved. The CDR3 loop spans 14 amino acids. This CDR3 reads CASSLDGNPWRASF. The CDR3 DNA follows: TGTGCCAGCAGTTTAGACGGAAATCCATGGAGAGCTTCCTTT.

This chain links TRBV20-1 with TRBJ1-1; 7 bases are shared with TRBD1. V gave up 6 bases and J gave up 1 base; unmatched junction bases: 5. The CDR3 contains 13 residues. Germline V lookup: CDR1 DFQATT, CDR2 SNEGSKA (reference sequence). CDR3 coding DNA: TGCAGTGCACAGGGGTCGGGGAACACTGAAGCTTTCTTT. This translates into CSAQGSGNTEAFF.

This clonotype was recorded at least ten times. The chain links TRBV20-1 to TRBJ2-7; weak D call: TRBD2 (5 bases). CDR1 and CDR2 from the germline V gene are DFQATT and SNEGSKA (reference sequence). V shed 7 bases and J shed 4 bases, with 17 bases lying between them. This CDR3 contains 13 residues. CDR3 residues: CSVLWPSSYEQYF. The DNA for the CDR3 is TGCAGTGTTTTATGGCCTAGCAGTTACGAGCAGTACTTC.

The table lists this clonotype with many counts. The V gene is TRBV20-1, the J gene TRBJ1-2; 11 bases match TRBD1. This CDR3 is built from 13 residues. Germline CDR1 and CDR2: DFQATT and SNEGSKA (reference sequence). The ends lost 6 bases at V and 6 bases at J; junction bases unmatched: 6. CDR3 amino acids: CSARTGGEDGYTF. The CDR3 DNA sequence: TGCAGTGCGAGGACAGGGGGCGAGGATGGCTACACCTTC.

Ten or more counts support this clonotype. The chain uses TRBV7-2 and TRBJ2-4; 7 bases are shared with TRBD1. Germline CDR1 and CDR2: SGHTA and FQGNSA. Trimming removed 5 bases from V and 1 base from J; junction bases left unmatched: 11. This CDR3 spans 17 amino acids. In nucleotides, the CDR3 is TGTGCCAGCAGCCAACGGACAGGTGTATCGGCCAAAAACATTCAGTACTTC. Protein sequence: CASSQRTGVSAKNIQYF.

This clonotype came up once. The junction differs from germline at one of its ends, possibly a read error. V gene TRBV12-3 or TRBV12-4 combines with J gene TRBJ2-1; 11 bases are shared with TRBD2. The CDR3 runs to 16 residues. Here the CDR3 reads CPSSQTSGALYNEQSF. The CDR3 DNA reads TGTCCCAGCAGCCAGACTAGCGGGGCCCTATACAATGAGCAGTCCTTC.

This clonotype was seen many times. The chain carries TRBV7-2 and TRBJ2-5, with 8 bases identical to TRBD1. Germline V CDR1 and CDR2: SGHTA, FQGNSA. The ends lost 1 base at V and 5 bases at J; junction bases unmatched: 6. CDR3 length: 15 residues. The CDR3 loop reads CASSLVGQGRETQYF. CDR3 in DNA: TGTGCCAGCAGCTTAGTAGGACAGGGCCGGGAGACCCAGTACTTC.

The CDR3 nucleotides read TGTGCCAGCAGTTTCCCGGGACTAGCGGGAGGGAGCTCCTACAATGAGCAGTTCTTC. This codes for CASSFPGLAGGSSYNEQFF. The chain carries TRBV28 and TRBJ2-1; TRBD2 aligns across 16 bases. CDR1 MDHEN and CDR2 SYDVKM come from the germline V gene. This CDR3 is built from 19 residues. Trimming took 3 bases from V and 0 from J; bases not matched to a gene: 5.

This clonotype was seen ten or more times. In nucleotides, the CDR3 is TGTGCCAGCAGCCAAGGGAGGTTCTACGAGCAGTACTTC. Amino acid sequence: CASSQGRFYEQYF. The chain couples TRBV3-1 to TRBJ2-7; maybe TRBD2 (5 bases). The V end lost 1 base, the J end lost 3 bases, and 7 bases lay between the germline ends. The germline V gene encodes CDR1 LGHDT and CDR2 YNNKEL (reference sequence). This CDR3 region has 13 residues.